The subject of this entry is one T cell receptor (beta chain). This entry comes from a study of technical replicates of blood from a few donors. The germline V gene encodes CDR1 SEHNR and CDR2 FQNEAQ (reference sequence). Trimming took off 8 bases at V and 0 bases at J, with 11 bases between the two ends. This CDR3 has 13 amino acids. Only in-frame clones appear in the TCRdb table, and some are missing; sequencing was by immunoSEQ multiplex PCR. The table records approximately 76,000 clones, roughly 90% of them present only once. V and J are TRBV7-9 and TRBJ2-7; D may be TRBD2 (5 bases). The origin of this receptor is a human donor in good health. Sequencing used T cells isolated from PBMCs. CDR3: CASGITSSYEQYF. DNA of the CDR3: TGTGCCAGCGGCATTACTAGCTCCTACGAGCAGTACTTC.